Reported below is one T cell receptor (beta chain). Its antigen is unknown. From the 5' RACE reads, TCRdb called clonotypes with MiXCR, one entry per CDR3 protein. The table shows some 450,000 distinct CDR3 sequences, with roughly 17% occurring only once. The sample comes from a study of T-cell memory formation after mild COVID-19. Whole-study findings and limits: Confirmation was lacking for SARS-CoV-2 specificity of second-wave clones that peaked on day 37.

Trimming took 5 bases from V and 5 from J, leaving 10 bases between them. CDR1 and CDR2 (germline): MNHEY, SVGAGI. The CDR3 sequence is 13 residues long. The rearrangement joins TRBV6-5 to TRBJ2-1, with D hard to call. Sequencing used PBMCs or a T cell subset sorted from them (not recorded which). The origin of this receptor is a man aged 18 to 35 who had mild COVID-19 (a few samples of this study predate the infection). Cell type and time point are not known. CDR3 in DNA: TGTGCCAGCAGTAAATTAGCCAACAATGAGCAGTTCTTC. It codes for CASSKLANNEQFF.